These 2 T cell receptor beta chains were sequenced from one sample in a study of PD-L1 blockade in urothelial cancer. As for time point: peripheral blood 6 weeks after treatment start. Profiled with immunoSEQ multiplex PCR; TCRdb holds only in-frame clones, not every one. The data contain some 48,000 clones, approximately 84% of them seen just once; the ten biggest clones take up less than 11%. The sequencing used PBMCs, collected around atezolizumab (anti-PD-L1) treatment. Receptors originate from a man between 60 and 70 years old with urothelial cancer.

The rearrangement joins TRBV5-1 to TRBJ2-3, with 9 nucleotides matching TRBD2. Germline CDR1 reads SGHRS; CDR2 reads YFSETQ. V trimming: 2 bases; J trimming: 1 base; junction bases outside the gene matches: 5. This CDR3 spans 16 amino acids. The CDR3 DNA sequence: TGCGCCAGCAGCTTTATAGCGGGGGCTCGCACAGATACGCAGTATTTT. Amino acids: CASSFIAGARTDTQYF.

The chain is built from TRBV9 and TRBJ2-6; D possibly corresponds to TRBD2 (6 bases). This CDR3 contains 18 residues. Trimming pared 5 bases from V and 0 bases from J, leaving 18 bases between. Germline V gene sequence: CDR1 SGDLS, CDR2 YYNGEE. CDR3 protein: CASSLGPGGVSGANVLTF. For the CDR3, the DNA is TGTGCCAGCAGTCTAGGGCCCGGGGGAGTCTCTGGGGCCAACGTCCTGACTTTC.